This T cell receptor (beta chain) was sequenced during a study of vaccination and CD4 T cells after COVID-19. Sequencing of cultured CD4+ T cell DNA used the Oncomine TCR Beta short-read assay. Each CDR3 protein gets one entry after TCRdb re-called the PCR reads with MiXCR. The sample includes under 9,000 distinct CDR3 sequences, 60% of them seen just once. This clonotype was detected a few times. Its antigen is still unknown. Sample treatment: approximately nine-day PBMC culture with coronavirus spike peptide pools or control peptides (ViraFEST assay). ViraFEST stimulated the growth of antigen-specific T cells using peptide pools and subsequently profiled their TCRs by sequencing. The V gene end was trimmed by 3 bases and the J gene end by 8 bases; junction bases not matched to a gene: 11. Germline V lookup: CDR1 DFQATT, CDR2 SNEGSKA (reference sequence). The CDR3 is 16 amino acids.

The sequence was collected from a human donor with COVID-19. This chain links TRBV20-1 with TRBJ2-5; 14 nucleotides match TRBD2. Sequenced here: cultured CD4+ T cells from blood, sampled after SARS-CoV-2 vaccination. CDR3 coding DNA: TGCAGTGCTAGGGGACTAGCGGGGGAGTTCCATGGCACCCAGTACTTC. Translation gives CSARGLAGEFHGTQYF.